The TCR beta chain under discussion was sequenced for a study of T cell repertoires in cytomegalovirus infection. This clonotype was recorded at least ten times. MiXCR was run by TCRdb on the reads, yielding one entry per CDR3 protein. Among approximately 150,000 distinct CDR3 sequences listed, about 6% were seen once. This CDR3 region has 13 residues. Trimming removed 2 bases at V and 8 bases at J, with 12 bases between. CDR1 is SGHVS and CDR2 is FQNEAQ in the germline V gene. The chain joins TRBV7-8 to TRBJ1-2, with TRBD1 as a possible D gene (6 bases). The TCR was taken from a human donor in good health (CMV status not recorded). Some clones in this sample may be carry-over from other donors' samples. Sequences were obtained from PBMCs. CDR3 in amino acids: CASSLMGGRGYTF. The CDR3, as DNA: TGTGCCAGCAGCTTAATGGGGGGCAGGGGCTACACCTTC. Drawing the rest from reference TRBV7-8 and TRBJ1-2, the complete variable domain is GAGVSQSPRYKVAKRGQDVALRCDPISGHVSLFWYQQALGQGPEFLTYFQNEAQLDKSGLPSDRFFAERPEGSVSTLKIQRTQQEDSAVYLCASSLMGGRGYTFGSGTRLTVV.